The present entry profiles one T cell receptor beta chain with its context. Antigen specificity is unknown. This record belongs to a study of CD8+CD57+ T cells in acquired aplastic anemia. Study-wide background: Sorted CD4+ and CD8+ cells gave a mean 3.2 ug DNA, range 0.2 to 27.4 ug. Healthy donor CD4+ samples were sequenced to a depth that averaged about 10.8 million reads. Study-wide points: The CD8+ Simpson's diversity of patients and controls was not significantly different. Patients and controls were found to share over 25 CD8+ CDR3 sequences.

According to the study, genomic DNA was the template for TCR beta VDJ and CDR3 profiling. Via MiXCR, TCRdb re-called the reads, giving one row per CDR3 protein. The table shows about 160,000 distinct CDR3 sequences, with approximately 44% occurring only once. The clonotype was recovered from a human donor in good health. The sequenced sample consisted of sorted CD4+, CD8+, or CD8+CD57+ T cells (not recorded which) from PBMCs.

The DNA of the CDR3 is TGTGCCAGCAGCTTATGGGGGCCACCCGGGGTTTCACCCCTCCACTTT. Residues: CASSLWGPPGVSPLHF. This chain uses TRBV11-2 with TRBJ1-6; TRBD1 might be the D (6 bases). The germline V gene has CDR1 SGHAT and CDR2 FQNNGV. CDR3 length equals 16 residues. Trimming shortened V by 2 bases and J by 9 bases, and 17 bases separated the two germline ends.